This is a list of T cell receptor beta chains from one sample in a study of early T cells in non-severe SARS-CoV-2 infection. TCRdb processed the 5' RACE reads anew with MiXCR; each CDR3 protein has one entry. The table includes fewer than 65,000 distinct CDR3 sequences, approximately 5.9% detected once. This specimen consisted of whole blood, obtained at baseline. The receptors shown here come from an adult who was a healthcare worker with PCR-confirmed SARS-CoV-2 infection or an uninfected control (not recorded which). The CDR3 runs from the conserved cysteine through the conserved F or W. Each record gives: clone size, V gene, D gene, J gene, CDR3 DNA, CDR3 protein. A D gene is named only where the DNA matches it firmly. The listing skips clone size in some rows; elsewhere it reads once, few, many or a size class.

many	TRBV29-1	.	TRBJ2-7	TGCAGCGTTAGGACGCCTTCACACTACGAGCAGTACTTC	CSVRTPSHYEQYF
.	TRBV5-4	.	TRBJ2-7	TGTGCCAGCAGCCCAAAGGGCGGGAACTCCTACGAGCAGTACTTC	CASSPKGGNSYEQYF
.	TRBV7-9	.	TRBJ1-5	TGTGCCAGCAGCACTTCAGGGGACTATCAGCCCCAGCATTTT	CASSTSGDYQPQHF
few	TRBV7-2	TRBD2	TRBJ2-1	TGTGCCAGCAGCCCCTCCGGGCTAGCGGGAGGGGGTGAGCAGTTCTTC	CASSPSGLAGGGEQFF
.	TRBV11-3	TRBD2	TRBJ2-3	TGTGCCAGCAGCTTAGGAGGCGGGAGGAGTACAGATACGCAGTATTTT	CASSLGGGRSTDTQYF
many	TRBV5-1	TRBD1	TRBJ1-2	TGCGCCAGCAGCGAGGGACAGAACTATGGCTACACCTTC	CASSEGQNYGYTF
many	TRBV6-5	.	TRBJ1-1	TGTGCCAGCAGTTTGCTTGACAAGAACACTGAAGCTTTCTTT	CASSLLDKNTEAFF
few	TRBV12-3/TRBV12-4	.	TRBJ1-2	TGTGCCAGCAGTCCCCGAGAGGTTGGCTACACCTTC	CASSPREVGYTF
.	TRBV19	.	TRBJ1-5	TGTGCCAGTAGTATGGACACAGGGAATCAGCCCCAGCATTTT	CASSMDTGNQPQHF
few	TRBV4-2	.	TRBJ2-3	TGTGCCAGCAGCCAAGATCGGGGGAGAGATACGCAGTATTTT	CASSQDRGRDTQYF
many	TRBV11-2	.	TRBJ1-4	TGTGCCAGCAGTTTCGCCGGTCCCAATGAAAAACTGTTTTTT	CASSFAGPNEKLFF
many	TRBV29-1	TRBD1	TRBJ1-2	TGCAGCGTTTTGACAGGGGGAGGCTACACCTTC	CSVLTGGGYTF
many	TRBV20-1	TRBD2	TRBJ2-1	TGCAGTGCTAGAGTCCTAGCGGGAGGGTACAATGAGCAGTTCTTC	CSARVLAGGYNEQFF
.	TRBV9	.	TRBJ1-1	TGTGCCAGCAGCGTAGTCGGGTCCTTTGAAGCTTTCTTT	CASSVVGSFEAFF
many	TRBV10-3	.	TRBJ1-6	TGTGCCATCAGCAAGTATAATTCACCCCTCCACTTT	CAISKYNSPLHF
many	TRBV20-1	.	TRBJ1-5	TGCAGTGCTAGAGATCTCGGAAATCAGCCCCAGCATTTT	CSARDLGNQPQHF
many	TRBV6-5	.	TRBJ2-1	TGTGCCAGCAGAAGGGTTTCCTCATCCTACAATGAGCAGTTCTTC	CASRRVSSSYNEQFF
many	TRBV5-1	TRBD2	TRBJ2-1	TGCGCCAGCAGCCCCGGGACTAGCGGGAATGAGCAGTTCTTC	CASSPGTSGNEQFF
many	TRBV20-1	TRBD2	TRBJ2-1	TGCAGTGCTAGAGAGACTAGCGGTAACACCCCGCTCCTTTACAATGAGCAGTTCTTC	CSARETSGNTPLLYNEQFF
many	TRBV11-1	.	TRBJ1-1	TGTGCCAGCAGCTTCCAATCGACAGTGAACACTGAAGCTTTCTTT	CASSFQSTVNTEAFF
.	TRBV7-2	TRBD2	TRBJ2-7	TGTGCCAGCAGCCTCGGACTAGCGGTTACCGAGCAGTACTTC	CASSLGLAVTEQYF
.	TRBV7-9	.	TRBJ2-1	TGTGCCAGCAGCTCCAGGGGCGGGAATGAGCAGTTCTTC	CASSSRGGNEQFF
many	TRBV6-2/TRBV6-3	TRBD2	TRBJ2-1	TGTGCCAGCAGTGGACTAGCGAGCAATGAGCAGTTCTTC	CASSGLASNEQFF
many	TRBV20-1	TRBD1	TRBJ1-2	TGCAGTGCCAAGGACAGGGCCCCACCGTACTATGGCTACACCTTC	CSAKDRAPPYYGYTF
many	TRBV7-3	.	TRBJ2-3	TGTGCCAGCAGCTTACAGACCGCGTCCAATACGCAGTATTTT	CASSLQTASNTQYF
.	TRBV29-1	TRBD2	TRBJ2-7	TGCAGCGCCGGGACTAGCGGGAGCGGCTCCTACGAGCAGTACTTC	CSAGTSGSGSYEQYF
many	TRBV29-1	TRBD1	TRBJ1-2	TGCAGCGTTCGAGACAGGGAAATGAGTGGCTACACCTTC	CSVRDREMSGYTF
few	TRBV28	TRBD2	TRBJ2-3	TGTGCCAGCAGTTTAGGCGGGAGGGCAGATACGCAGTATTTT	CASSLGGRADTQYF
many	TRBV18	.	TRBJ1-4	TGTGCCAGCTCACTCGGATTAGAGGAAAAACTGTTTTTT	CASSLGLEEKLFF
many	TRBV28	TRBD1	TRBJ2-7	TGTGCCAGCAGTTTAGCAGGGGGCAGCTCCTACGAGCAGTACTTC	CASSLAGGSSYEQYF
.	TRBV10-2	.	TRBJ2-5	TGCGCCAGCAGTGAGTCGACGGTACTTCAGTACTTC	CASSESTVLQYF
many	TRBV28	TRBD1	TRBJ2-7	TGTGCCAGCAGTTTACCGAGACAGGGGGTTATGGACGAGCAGTACTTC	CASSLPRQGVMDEQYF
many	TRBV12-3/TRBV12-4	.	TRBJ1-1	TGTGCCAGCAGTTTTAGGGATTCAATAGACGCTGAAGCTTTCTTT	CASSFRDSIDAEAFF
few	TRBV6-5	TRBD2	TRBJ2-2	TGTGCCAGCAGTAGCCTAGCGGGCCGCGGTAACACCGGGGAGCTGTTTTTT	CASSSLAGRGNTGELFF
.	TRBV5-1	TRBD1	TRBJ2-3	TGCGCCAGCAGCTGGTCCCGGGACAGGGGGTCAGATACGCAGTATTTT	CASSWSRDRGSDTQYF
many	TRBV7-3	.	TRBJ2-1	TGTGCCAGCAGCTTTAGTTTAGGTGAGCAGTTCTTC	CASSFSLGEQFF
.	TRBV20-1	TRBD2	TRBJ2-4	TGCAGTGCTACAAACCTTAGCGGGAGAAGCAAAAACATTCAGTACTTC	CSATNLSGRSKNIQYF
.	TRBV28	TRBD1	TRBJ2-7	TGTGCCAGCAGTGAGGACAGGGGCTCCTACGAGCAGTACTTC	CASSEDRGSYEQYF
many	TRBV28	.	TRBJ1-2	TGTGCCAGCAGCCGTAGCCCAGGGGAGGACACCTTC	CASSRSPGEDTF
.	TRBV4-3	.	TRBJ1-3	TGCGCCAGCAGCCAAGATAGGCCGGGGGCCTTCTCTGGAAACACCATATATTTT	CASSQDRPGAFSGNTIYF
many	TRBV5-5	TRBD2	TRBJ2-7	TGTGCCAGCAGCAAGCGGCTAGCGGGGGGGTCCTACGAGCAGTACTTC	CASSKRLAGGSYEQYF
few	TRBV18	TRBD2	TRBJ2-7	TGTGCCAGCTCCCGGACTAGCGGGAGATACGAGCAGTACTTC	CASSRTSGRYEQYF
many	TRBV28	TRBD2	TRBJ2-3	TGTGCCAGCAGTTCCGGGACTAGCGGGAGTCCAGATACGCAGTATTTT	CASSSGTSGSPDTQYF
many	TRBV7-9	TRBD1	TRBJ1-2	TGTGCCAGCAGCGGAGGGACAGCGGAGCCCTATGGCTACACCTTC	CASSGGTAEPYGYTF